The sequence of this T cell receptor (beta chain) was determined in a study of OX40 agonist ivuxolimab in advanced cancers. TCRdb's table, derived via immunoSEQ multiplex PCR, lists solely in-frame clones and lacks some. The data hold tens of thousands of clones, with about 89% observed a single time. The germline gives CDR1 LNHDA, CDR2 SQIVND (reference sequence). The CDR3 is 14 residues long. Deletions cut 3 bases from V and 0 bases from J, with 8 bases between. The sequence came from an adult with an advanced solid tumor such as melanoma, head and neck, liver or kidney cancer. The chain uses TRBV19 and TRBJ1-2, with D maybe TRBD1 (5 bases). The sample in question was CD4+ or CD8+ T cells sorted from blood, obtained in a trial of the OX40 agonist ivuxolimab. The CDR3 loop reads CASSMTGANYGYTF. In nucleotides, the CDR3 is TGTGCCAGTAGTATGACGGGGGCTAACTATGGCTACACCTTC.